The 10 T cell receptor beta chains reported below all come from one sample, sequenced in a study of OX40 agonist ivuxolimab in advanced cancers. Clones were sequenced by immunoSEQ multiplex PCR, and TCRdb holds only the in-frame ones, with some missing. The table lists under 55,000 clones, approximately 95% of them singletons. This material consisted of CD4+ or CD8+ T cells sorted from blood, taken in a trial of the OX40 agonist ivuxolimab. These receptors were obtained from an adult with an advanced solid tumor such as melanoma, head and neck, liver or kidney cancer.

CDR3 loop: CASSSGSTYEQYF. CDR3 coding DNA: TGTGCCAGCAGTTCCGGATCAACCTACGAGCAGTACTTC. V gene TRBV6-5 combines with J gene TRBJ2-7; D remains ambiguous. The CDR3 length is 13 residues. V lost 4 bases and J 2 bases, leaving 9 bases between the germline ends. Germline CDR1 MNHEY, CDR2 SVGAGI.

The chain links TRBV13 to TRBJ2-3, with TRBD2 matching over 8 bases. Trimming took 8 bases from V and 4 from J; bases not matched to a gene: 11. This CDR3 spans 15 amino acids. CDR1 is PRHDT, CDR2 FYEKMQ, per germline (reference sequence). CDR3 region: CASSTNGRGADTQYF. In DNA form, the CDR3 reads TGTGCCAGCTCTACAAACGGGAGGGGGGCAGATACGCAGTATTTT. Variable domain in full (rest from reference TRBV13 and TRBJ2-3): AAGVIQSPRHLIKEKRETATLKCYPIPRHDTVYWYQQGPGQDPQFLISFYEKMQSDKGSIPDRFSAQQFSDYHSELNMSSLELGDSALYFCASSTNGRGADTQYFGPGTRLTVL.

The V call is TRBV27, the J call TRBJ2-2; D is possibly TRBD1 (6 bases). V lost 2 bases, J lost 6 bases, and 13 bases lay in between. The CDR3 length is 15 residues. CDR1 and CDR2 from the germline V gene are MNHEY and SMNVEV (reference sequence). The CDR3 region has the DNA TGTGCCAGCAGTTTACGAAAGGACAGAGCCGGGGAGCTGTTTTTT. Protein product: CASSLRKDRAGELFF.

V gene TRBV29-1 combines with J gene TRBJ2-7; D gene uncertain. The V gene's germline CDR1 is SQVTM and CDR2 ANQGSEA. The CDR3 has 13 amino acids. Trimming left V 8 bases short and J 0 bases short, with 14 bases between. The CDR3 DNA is TGCAGCTTTACCTTACAAAGCTCCTACGAGCAGTACTTC. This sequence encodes CSFTLQSSYEQYF.

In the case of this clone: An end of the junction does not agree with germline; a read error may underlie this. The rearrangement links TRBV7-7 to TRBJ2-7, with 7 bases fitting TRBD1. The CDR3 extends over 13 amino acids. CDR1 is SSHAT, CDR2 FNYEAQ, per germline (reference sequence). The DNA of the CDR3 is TGTGCTAGCAGCCCCTCACAGGGGCGCGAGCAGTACTTC. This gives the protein CASSPSQGREQYF.

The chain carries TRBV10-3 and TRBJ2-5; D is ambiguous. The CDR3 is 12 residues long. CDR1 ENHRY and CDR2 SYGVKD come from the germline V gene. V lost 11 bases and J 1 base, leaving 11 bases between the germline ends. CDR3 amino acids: CASGDIQETQYF. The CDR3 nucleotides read TGTGCCTCTGGCGATATCCAAGAGACCCAGTACTTC.

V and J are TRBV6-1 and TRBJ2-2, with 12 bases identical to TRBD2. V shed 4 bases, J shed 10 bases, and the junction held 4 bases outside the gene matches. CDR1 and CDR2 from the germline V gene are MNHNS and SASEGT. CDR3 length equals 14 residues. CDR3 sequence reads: CASSGRLAGEELFF. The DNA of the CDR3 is TGTGCCAGCAGTGGTCGACTAGCGGGAGAGGAGCTGTTTTTT.

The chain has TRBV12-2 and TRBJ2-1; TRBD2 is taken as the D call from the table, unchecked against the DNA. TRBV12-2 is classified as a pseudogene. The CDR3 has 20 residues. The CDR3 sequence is CASRLYKRESRLGSYNEQFF. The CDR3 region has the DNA TGTGCAAGTCGCTTATACAAGCGGGAGTCTCGGTTAGGGTCCTACAATGAGCAGTTCTTC.

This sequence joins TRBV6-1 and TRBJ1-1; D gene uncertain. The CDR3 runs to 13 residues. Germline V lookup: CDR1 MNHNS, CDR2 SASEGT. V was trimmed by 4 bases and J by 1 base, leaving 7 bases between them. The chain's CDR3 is CASSVGENTEAFF. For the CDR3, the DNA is TGTGCCAGCAGTGTGGGCGAGAACACTGAAGCTTTCTTT.

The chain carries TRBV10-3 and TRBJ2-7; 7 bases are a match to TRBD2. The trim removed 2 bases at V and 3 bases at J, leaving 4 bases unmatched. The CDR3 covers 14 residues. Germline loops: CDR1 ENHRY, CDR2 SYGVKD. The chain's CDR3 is CAISETSEVYEQYF. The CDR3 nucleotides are TGTGCCATCAGTGAGACTAGCGAGGTCTACGAGCAGTACTTC.